This passage covers 29 T cell receptor beta chains from one sample sequenced in a study of T cell repertoires in cytomegalovirus infection. TCRdb ran MiXCR on the reads and lists one entry per CDR3 protein. The sample contains 150,000 to 200,000 distinct CDR3 sequences, approximately 19% of which appear only once. The specimen was PBMCs. These receptors all stem from a human donor in good health (CMV status not recorded). Some clones in this sample may be carry-over from other donors' samples.

Many counts were recorded for this clonotype. The chain recombines TRBV4-3 with TRBJ1-5; D is perhaps TRBD1 (5 bases). Germline V lookup: CDR1 LGHNA, CDR2 YSLEER. The CDR3 contains 13 residues. V gave up 0 bases and J gave up 7 bases, with 7 bases separating them. The CDR3 nucleotides read TGCGCCAGCAGCCAAGATGGGGGGCAGCCCCAGCATTTT. Encoded protein: CASSQDGGQPQHF.

The genes are TRBV29-1 and TRBJ1-5; TRBD1 is a possible D gene (6 bases). Trimming removed 6 bases at V and 2 bases at J, with 8 bases between. Germline loops: CDR1 SQVTM, CDR2 ANQGSEA. The CDR3 consists of 12 residues. CDR3 sequence reads: CSVGAGNQPQHF. In DNA form, the CDR3 reads TGCAGCGTGGGGGCGGGCAATCAGCCCCAGCATTTT.

This clonotype was observed at least ten times. CDR3 nucleotides: TGTGCCAGCAGCCCCCGGACTAGCGTTTACGAGCAGTACTTC. This codes for CASSPRTSVYEQYF. The chain joins TRBV7-2 to TRBJ2-7; 9 bases fit TRBD2. Looked up from germline, CDR1 is SGHTA and CDR2 is FQGNSA. There are 14 residues in the CDR3. V shed 5 bases, J shed 4 bases, and the junction held 6 bases outside the gene matches.

This clonotype has only a few counts. V usage is TRBV15 and J usage is TRBJ1-1; tentatively, D is TRBD1 (5 bases). The germline gives CDR1 LNHNV, CDR2 YYDKDF (reference sequence). The V gene lost 1 base and the J gene lost 3 bases, with 12 bases spanning the gap. The CDR3 loop spans 15 amino acids. The CDR3 DNA is TGTGCCACCAGCAGAGCGGGGGTTTTGCACACTGAAGCTTTCTTT. Its protein product is CATSRAGVLHTEAFF.

This clonotype was recorded many times. The rearrangement joins TRBV7-2 to TRBJ2-3; possibly TRBD2 for D (6 bases). V lost 5 bases, J lost 5 bases, and 14 bases lay in between. The CDR3 covers 14 residues. Germline CDR1 is SGHTA and CDR2 is FQGNSA. The CDR3 region has the DNA TGTGCCAGCAGCACCGGGACGGGGGTAGATACGCAGTATTTT. This gives the protein CASSTGTGVDTQYF.

The V call is TRBV27, the J call TRBJ1-2; D is ambiguous. The CDR3 is 16 amino acids. V lost 3 bases and J lost 4, with 18 bases in between. Germline V CDR1 and CDR2: MNHEY, SMNVEV (reference sequence). CDR3 loop: CASSFRPRDSGYGYTF. The CDR3 coding sequence is TGTGCCAGCAGTTTTAGGCCCCGTGATAGCGGCTATGGCTACACCTTC.

This clonotype has only one observation. The junction does not match germline at one end; this may be a read error. V gene TRBV20-1 combines with J gene TRBJ2-6; D ambiguous. The CDR3 is 14 amino acids. CDR1 and CDR2 (germline): DFQATT, SNEGSKA (reference sequence). The CDR3 region has the DNA TGCAGTGCTACCCGAAGCTCTGGGACCAACGTCCTGACTTTC. This sequence encodes CSATRSSGTNVLTF.

This clonotype was seen ten or more times. V gene TRBV7-2 combines with J gene TRBJ2-3; unclear D gene. Trimming cost V 1 base and J 3 bases, with 5 bases left between them. CDR1 and CDR2 (germline): SGHTA, FQGNSA. The CDR3 length is 13 residues. CDR3 residues: CASSLGGTDTQYF. The CDR3 region has the DNA TGTGCCAGCAGCTTAGGAGGTACAGATACGCAGTATTTT.

The gene calls are TRBV5-6 and TRBJ1-1, with D unclear. This CDR3 has 15 amino acids. V was trimmed by 7 bases and J by 2 bases, leaving 18 bases between them. The V gene's germline CDR1 is SGHDT and CDR2 YYEEEE. Written as DNA, the CDR3 is TGTGCCAGCCAGCCTAGAACCCGGGGTAACACTGAAGCTTTCTTT. Amino acids: CASQPRTRGNTEAFF.

Many counts were recorded for this clonotype. This chain connects TRBV7-2 to TRBJ1-2; D possibly corresponds to TRBD1 (5 bases). Trimming stripped 3 bases from V and 2 bases from J, with 10 bases between. Germline lookup yields CDR1 SGHTA and CDR2 FQGNSA. This CDR3 is 14 amino acids long. This chain's CDR3 is CASSFRDGNYGYTF. CDR3 sequence (DNA): TGTGCCAGCAGCTTCCGGGACGGGAACTATGGCTACACCTTC.

V and J are TRBV5-4 and TRBJ1-6, with unresolved D. CDR1 is SGHNT, CDR2 YYREEE, per germline (reference sequence). The CDR3 totals 15 residues. The ends were cut back, 0 bases at V and 7 bases at J, with 11 bases in the middle. CDR3 nucleotides: TGTGCCAGCAGCTTGGGTATAGGGCAAAATTCACCCCTCCACTTT. Translation: CASSLGIGQNSPLHF.

This rearrangement joins TRBV6-6 to TRBJ2-1; no reliable D call. Trimming took off 1 base at V and 0 bases at J, with 13 bases between the two ends. Per germline, CDR1 MNHNY and CDR2 SVGAGI (reference sequence). The CDR3 spans 17 residues. The CDR3 region is CASSYLSGRSSYNEQFF. In nucleotides, the CDR3 is TGTGCCAGCAGTTACTTGTCAGGTCGGAGCTCCTACAATGAGCAGTTCTTC.

This clonotype was picked up a small number of times. As DNA, the CDR3 is TGTGCCAGCAGTGAAGTAGTAGCAGGGAACACTGAAGCTTTCTTT. It specifies CASSEVVAGNTEAFF. This chain joins TRBV6-1 and TRBJ1-1; unclear D gene. Trimming pared 1 base from V and 1 base from J, leaving 10 bases between. The length of the CDR3 is 15 residues. Germline V gives CDR1 MNHNS, CDR2 SASEGT.

This clonotype was detected ten times or more. The chain links TRBV7-2 to TRBJ2-5; D ambiguous. Germline-derived CDR1 and CDR2 are SGHTA and FQGNSA. This CDR3 comprises 12 residues. Trimming removed 5 bases from V and 2 bases from J, with 6 bases in between. CDR3 coding DNA: TGTGCCAGCAGCGCTCAACAAGAGACCCAGTACTTC. It specifies CASSAQQETQYF.

This clonotype was counted between two and nine times. This chain links TRBV4-1 with TRBJ2-1, with D possibly TRBD1 on 5 matching bases. V was trimmed by 3 bases and J by 8 bases, leaving 14 bases between them. Per the germline V gene, CDR1 is MGHRA and CDR2 is YSYEKL. The CDR3 loop spans 14 amino acids. The DNA for the CDR3 is TGCGCCAGCAGCCAGGACACCCCAGTCGATGAGCAGTTCTTC. It encodes CASSQDTPVDEQFF.

Many counts were recorded for this clonotype. The gene calls are TRBV7-2 and TRBJ2-5; D perhaps matches TRBD1 (6 bases). The ends were cut back, 5 bases at V and 4 bases at J, with 11 bases in the middle. CDR3 length: 13 amino acids. Germline V gene data show CDR1 as SGHTA and CDR2 as FQGNSA. CDR3 sequence reads: CASSRPGAETQYF. CDR3 coding DNA: TGTGCCAGCAGCAGACCAGGGGCAGAGACCCAGTACTTC.

The rearrangement joins TRBV19 to TRBJ2-5; possibly TRBD2 for D (6 bases). The CDR3 runs to 11 residues. The V end lost 5 bases, the J end lost 5 bases, and 6 bases lay between the germline ends. In germline, CDR1 is LNHDA, CDR2 SQIVND (reference sequence). This chain's CDR3 is CASSAGETQYF. CDR3 sequence (DNA): TGTGCCAGTAGTGCGGGGGAGACCCAGTACTTC.

A few counts support this clonotype. The V and J genes are TRBV7-3 and TRBJ2-3; D is undetermined. V lost 2 bases and J lost 2, with 11 bases in between. The CDR3 spans 15 residues. Germline CDR1 SGHTA, CDR2 FQGTGA. CDR3 sequence reads: CASSLGMYDTDTQYF. The CDR3 DNA reads as TGTGCCAGCAGCTTAGGAATGTACGACACAGATACGCAGTATTTT.

V gene TRBV10-3 combines with J gene TRBJ1-2; D not resolved. CDR1 and CDR2 from the germline V gene are ENHRY and SYGVKD. Trimming left V 6 bases short and J 8 bases short, with 13 bases between. This CDR3 is 12 amino acids long. The CDR3 sequence is CAIRGSNGGYTF. DNA for the CDR3: TGTGCCATCAGGGGGTCGAACGGCGGCTACACCTTC.

The J gene is TRBJ1-2, the V gene TRBV29-1, with no clear D. Germline-derived CDR1 and CDR2 are SQVTM and ANQGSEA. V dropped 2 bases and J dropped 4 bases, with 17 bases sitting between them. The CDR3 length is 15 residues. Here the CDR3 reads CSVEPLGREGYGYTF. The CDR3, as DNA: TGCAGCGTTGAACCCCTGGGGAGGGAGGGCTATGGCTACACCTTC. Full variable domain (missing parts from reference TRBV29-1 and TRBJ1-2): SAVISQKPSRDICQRGTSLTIQCQVDSQVTMMFWYRQQPGQSLTLIATANQGSEATYESGFVIDKFPISRPNLTFSTLTVSNMSPEDSSIYLCSVEPLGREGYGYTFGSGTRLTVV.

This clonotype has more than one count but fewer than ten. The chain is built from TRBV29-1 and TRBJ2-2, with 8 bases lining up with TRBD1. The ends lost 6 bases at V and 0 bases at J; junction bases unmatched: 9. The CDR3 is 16 residues long. The germline V gene has CDR1 SQVTM and CDR2 ANQGSEA. The CDR3 sequence: CSVIQGAGSNTGELFF. For the CDR3, the DNA is TGCAGCGTGATCCAGGGGGCGGGATCGAACACCGGGGAGCTGTTTTTT.

The chain carries TRBV11-2 and TRBJ2-5; the D gene is possibly TRBD2 (6 bases). V lost 5 bases and J 2 bases, leaving 12 bases between the germline ends. The CDR3 length is 14 residues. Germline values: CDR1 SGHAT, CDR2 FQNNGV. The CDR3: CASSGSGTQETQYF. The CDR3 DNA follows: TGTGCCAGCAGCGGATCGGGGACTCAAGAGACCCAGTACTTC. The full variable domain, completed using reference TRBV11-2 and TRBJ2-5, is EAGVAQSPRYKIIEKRQSVAFWCNPISGHATLYWYQQILGQGPKLLIQFQNNGVVDDSQLPKDRFSAERLKGVDSTLKIQPAKLEDSAVYLCASSGSGTQETQYFGPGTRLLVL.

This clonotype was found a few times. CDR3 DNA sequence: TGCAGCGTTGGAAGACAGGGAGTTGGCTACACCTTC. Its protein product is CSVGRQGVGYTF. V and J are TRBV29-1 and TRBJ1-2; 7 bases fit TRBD1. CDR3 length: 12 amino acids. V gave up 4 bases and J gave up 7 bases; unmatched junction bases: 6. The V gene's germline CDR1 is SQVTM and CDR2 ANQGSEA.

This clonotype was recorded at least ten times. V gene TRBV4-3 combines with J gene TRBJ1-1; D is ambiguous. This CDR3 contains 13 residues. The germline gives CDR1 LGHNA, CDR2 YSLEER. The germline V and J ends were trimmed by 0 bases and 3 bases, with 5 bases remaining between them. This CDR3 is CASSQDVDTEAFF. The CDR3 nucleotides read TGCGCCAGCAGCCAAGATGTGGACACTGAAGCTTTCTTT.

This clonotype was seen at least ten times. The chain joins TRBV12-3 or TRBV12-4 to TRBJ2-1; 10 nucleotides match TRBD2. CDR3 length equals 15 residues. Trimming at V came to 3 bases and at J to 8 bases, leaving 7 bases not matched to a gene. In nucleotides, the CDR3 is TGTGCCAGCAGTTTCTCTAGCGGGAGTATCGATGAGCAGTTCTTC. Translation gives CASSFSSGSIDEQFF.

This clonotype was recorded many times. The rearrangement uses TRBV4-1 and TRBJ1-1; 7 nucleotides match TRBD1. The ends lost 0 bases at V and 0 bases at J; junction bases unmatched: 4. Per germline, CDR1 MGHRA and CDR2 YSYEKL. The CDR3 spans 16 residues. The CDR3 bases are TGCGCCAGCAGCCAAGATCCCGGACAGGTGAACACTGAAGCTTTCTTT. Translated: CASSQDPGQVNTEAFF.

The table lists this clonotype with a few counts. The CDR3 sequence: CASSLARQGPLTNYGYTF. The CDR3, as DNA: TGTGCCAGCAGCTTAGCCCGACAGGGCCCACTAACTAACTATGGCTACACCTTC. J is TRBJ1-2 and V is TRBV7-9; 7 nucleotides agree with TRBD1. Germline V CDR1 and CDR2: SEHNR, FQNEAQ (reference sequence). V shed 0 bases and J 0 bases; nucleotides not matched to a gene: 10. CDR3 length equals 18 residues.

In this sample, this clonotype turned up a few times. The chain is built from TRBV15 and TRBJ1-2; the D is unclear. The CDR3 totals 15 residues. The germline V gene encodes CDR1 LNHNV and CDR2 YYDKDF (reference sequence). The V end was cut by 0 bases, the J end by 8 bases, with 16 bases between. DNA of the CDR3: TGTGCCACCAGCAGAGATCCTGTTGGTGTAGAGGGCTACACCTTC. Translated, it gives CATSRDPVGVEGYTF.

The chain couples TRBV28 to TRBJ2-7, with D possibly TRBD2 on 5 matching bases. V lost 3 bases and J lost 12, with 12 bases in between. The CDR3 contains 11 residues. Germline V gene data show CDR1 as MDHEN and CDR2 as SYDVKM. This chain's CDR3 is CASSFLGDRYF. Here the CDR3 DNA reads TGTGCCAGCAGTTTTCTGGGAGATCGGTACTTC.